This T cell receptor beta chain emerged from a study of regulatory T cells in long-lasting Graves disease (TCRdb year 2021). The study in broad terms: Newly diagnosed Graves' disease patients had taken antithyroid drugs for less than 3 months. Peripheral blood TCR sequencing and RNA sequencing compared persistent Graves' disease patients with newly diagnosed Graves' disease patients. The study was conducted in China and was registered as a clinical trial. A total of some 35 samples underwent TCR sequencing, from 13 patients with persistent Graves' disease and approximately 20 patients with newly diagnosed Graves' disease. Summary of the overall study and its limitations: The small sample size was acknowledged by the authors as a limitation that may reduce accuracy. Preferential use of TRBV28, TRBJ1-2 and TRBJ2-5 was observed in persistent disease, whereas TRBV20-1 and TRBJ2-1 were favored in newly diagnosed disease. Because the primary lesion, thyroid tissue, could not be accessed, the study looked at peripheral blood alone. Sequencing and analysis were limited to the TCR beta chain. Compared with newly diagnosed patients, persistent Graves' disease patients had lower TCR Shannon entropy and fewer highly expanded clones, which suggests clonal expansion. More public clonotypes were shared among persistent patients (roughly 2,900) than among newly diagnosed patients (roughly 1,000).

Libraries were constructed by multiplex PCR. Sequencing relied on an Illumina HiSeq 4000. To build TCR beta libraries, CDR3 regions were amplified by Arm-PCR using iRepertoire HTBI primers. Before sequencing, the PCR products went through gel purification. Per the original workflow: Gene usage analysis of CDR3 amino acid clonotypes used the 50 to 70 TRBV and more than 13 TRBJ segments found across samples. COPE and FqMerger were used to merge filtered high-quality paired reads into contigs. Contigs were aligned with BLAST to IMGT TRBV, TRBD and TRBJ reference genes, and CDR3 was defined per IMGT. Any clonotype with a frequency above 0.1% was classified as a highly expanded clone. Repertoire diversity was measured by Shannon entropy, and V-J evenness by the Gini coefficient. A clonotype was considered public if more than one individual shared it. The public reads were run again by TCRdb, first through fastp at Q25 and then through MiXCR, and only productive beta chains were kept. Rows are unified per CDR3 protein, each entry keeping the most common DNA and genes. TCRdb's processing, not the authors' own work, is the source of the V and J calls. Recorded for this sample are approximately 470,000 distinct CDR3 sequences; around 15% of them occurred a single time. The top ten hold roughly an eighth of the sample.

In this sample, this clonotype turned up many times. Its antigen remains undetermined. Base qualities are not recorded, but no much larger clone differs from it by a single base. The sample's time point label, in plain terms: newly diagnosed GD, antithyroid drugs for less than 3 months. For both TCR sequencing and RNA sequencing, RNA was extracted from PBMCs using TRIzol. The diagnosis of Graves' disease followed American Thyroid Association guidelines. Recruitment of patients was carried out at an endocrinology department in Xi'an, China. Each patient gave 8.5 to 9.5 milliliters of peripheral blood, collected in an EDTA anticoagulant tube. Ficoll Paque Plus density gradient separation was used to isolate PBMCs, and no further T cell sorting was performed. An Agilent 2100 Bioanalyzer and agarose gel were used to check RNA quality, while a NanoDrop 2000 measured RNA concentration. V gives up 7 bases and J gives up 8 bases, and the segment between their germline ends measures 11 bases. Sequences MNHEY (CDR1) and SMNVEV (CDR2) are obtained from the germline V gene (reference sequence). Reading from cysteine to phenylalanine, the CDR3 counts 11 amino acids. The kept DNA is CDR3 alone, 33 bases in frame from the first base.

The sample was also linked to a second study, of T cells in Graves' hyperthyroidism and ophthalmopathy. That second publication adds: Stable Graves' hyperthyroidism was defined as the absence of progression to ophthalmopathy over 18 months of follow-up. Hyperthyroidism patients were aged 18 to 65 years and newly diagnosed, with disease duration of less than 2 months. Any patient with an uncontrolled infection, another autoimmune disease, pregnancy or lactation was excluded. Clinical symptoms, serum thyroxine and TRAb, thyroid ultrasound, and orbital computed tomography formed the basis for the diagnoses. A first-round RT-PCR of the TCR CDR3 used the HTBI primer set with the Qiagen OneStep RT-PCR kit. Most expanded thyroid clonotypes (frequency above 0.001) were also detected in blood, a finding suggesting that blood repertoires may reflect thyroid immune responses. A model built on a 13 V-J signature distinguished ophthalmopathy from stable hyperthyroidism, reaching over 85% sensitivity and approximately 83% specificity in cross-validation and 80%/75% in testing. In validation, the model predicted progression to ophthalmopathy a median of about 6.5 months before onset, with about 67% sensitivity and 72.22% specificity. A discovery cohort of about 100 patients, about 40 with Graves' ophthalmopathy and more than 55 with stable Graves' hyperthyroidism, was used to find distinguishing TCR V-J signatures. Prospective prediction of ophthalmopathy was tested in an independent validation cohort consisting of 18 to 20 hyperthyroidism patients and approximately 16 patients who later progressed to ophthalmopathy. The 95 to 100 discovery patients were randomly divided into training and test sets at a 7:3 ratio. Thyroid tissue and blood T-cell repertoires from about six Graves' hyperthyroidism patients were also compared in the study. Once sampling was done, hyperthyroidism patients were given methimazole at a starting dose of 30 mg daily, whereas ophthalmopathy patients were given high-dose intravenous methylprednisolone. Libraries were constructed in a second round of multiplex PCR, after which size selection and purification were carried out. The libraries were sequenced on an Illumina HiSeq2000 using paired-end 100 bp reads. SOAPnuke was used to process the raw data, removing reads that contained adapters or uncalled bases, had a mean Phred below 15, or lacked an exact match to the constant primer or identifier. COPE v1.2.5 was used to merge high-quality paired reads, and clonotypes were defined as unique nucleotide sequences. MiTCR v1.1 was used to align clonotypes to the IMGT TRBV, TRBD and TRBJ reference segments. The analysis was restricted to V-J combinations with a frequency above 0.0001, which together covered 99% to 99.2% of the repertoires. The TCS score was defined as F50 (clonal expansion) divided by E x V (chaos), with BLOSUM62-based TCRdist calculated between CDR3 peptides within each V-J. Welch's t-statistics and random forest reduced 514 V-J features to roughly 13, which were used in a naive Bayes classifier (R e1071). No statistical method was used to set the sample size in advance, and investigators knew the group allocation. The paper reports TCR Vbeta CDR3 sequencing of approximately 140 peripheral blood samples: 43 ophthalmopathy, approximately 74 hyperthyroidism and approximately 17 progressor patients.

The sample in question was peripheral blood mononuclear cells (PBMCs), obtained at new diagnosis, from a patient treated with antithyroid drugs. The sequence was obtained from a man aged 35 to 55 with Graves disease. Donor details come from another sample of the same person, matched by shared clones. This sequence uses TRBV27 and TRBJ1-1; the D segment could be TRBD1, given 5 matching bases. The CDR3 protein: CASKRGSEAFF. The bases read TGTGCCAGCAAGAGGGGCTCCGAAGCTTTCTTT.